The source of this T cell receptor (beta chain) is a study of T cell responses to AZD1222 COVID-19 vaccine. Germline CDR1 reads SEHNR; CDR2 reads FQNEAQ (reference sequence). The CDR3 has 16 amino acids. Trimming took 3 bases from V and 4 from J; bases not matched to a gene: 11. About this clone: Its antigen remains unknown.

Sequenced by immunoSEQ multiplex PCR; TCRdb stores in-frame clones only, minus some. This sample has roughly 140,000 clones; approximately 92% occur once, and the top ten carry approximately 3.3%. Timing groups of about 4 and about 12 weeks for second doses were pooled. Points from the study as a whole: Most donors were white British and more were female, and clonal diversity was possibly underestimated. Dominant CD4 TCR responses targeted spike regions 160-218 and 743-854. Among those given AZD1222, only five or six were seropositive at baseline.

The specimen was peripheral blood, collected 28 days after the second AZD1222 dose. The source of this sequence is an adult who received the AZD1222 COVID-19 vaccine. The J gene is TRBJ1-2, the V gene TRBV7-9; TRBD1 agrees at 7 bases. CDR3 DNA sequence: TGTGCCAGCAGCTTTAACAGGGGTAAGGGACTCTATGGCTACACCTTC. This translates into CASSFNRGKGLYGYTF.